Below are 12 T cell receptor beta chains sequenced from a single sample in a study of blood T cell repertoires in COVID-19 (dated by TCRdb to about 2020). Library preparation used the immunoSEQ multiplex PCR assay. TCRdb mirrors the immuneACCESS table, restricted to in-frame sequences. Some clones are absent from its copies; in checked studies, under half trace to an unresolved V gene, and the reason for the others is unknown. For this sample the table gives 100,000 to 150,000 clones, of which around 80% were detected only once. Clones ranked in the top ten supply 16% of the sample. What was sequenced was peripheral blood. Every receptor here comes from a man aged 55 to 70 with active or convalescent COVID-19.

CDR3 sequence reads: CASSGQGRNQPQHF. CDR3 nucleotides: TGCGCCAGCAGTGGACAGGGGCGCAATCAGCCCCAGCATTTT. V usage is TRBV10-2 and J usage is TRBJ1-5, with 8 bases that match TRBD1. Germline assignment: CDR1 WSHSY and CDR2 SAAADI. Germline trimming cut 4 bases from V and 2 bases from J; bases unmatched to any gene: 1. The CDR3 loop spans 14 amino acids.

The chain combines TRBV6-4 with TRBJ2-3; TRBD1 is a possible D gene (5 bases). The CDR3 consists of 13 residues. V was trimmed by 6 bases and J by 4 bases, leaving 11 bases between them. Germline CDR1 and CDR2: MRHNA and SNTAGT. CDR3 region: CASRLKGPDTQYF. CDR3 bases: TGTGCCAGCAGACTGAAGGGGCCAGATACGCAGTATTTT.

This chain connects TRBV3-1 (or the pseudogene TRBV3-2) to TRBJ1-1; 9 bases are shared with TRBD1. V lost 3 bases and J lost 10; bases outside the gene matches: 6. There are 13 residues in the CDR3. Germline CDR1 LGHDT, CDR2 YNNKEL (reference sequence). CDR3 sequence: CASSQTGTGSAFF. DNA of the CDR3: TGTGCCAGCAGCCAGACCGGGACAGGGTCAGCTTTCTTT.

This clone showed up just a few times. The chain combines TRBV27 with TRBJ2-7, with 9 nucleotides matching TRBD1. There are 15 residues in the CDR3. Trimming at V came to 6 bases and at J to 12 bases, leaving 18 bases not matched to a gene. CDR1 MNHEY and CDR2 SMNVEV come from the germline V gene (reference sequence). The CDR3 bases are TGTGCCAGCAGGCCCACCGGGACAGGGAAGAGCCCTACGTACTTC. Protein: CASRPTGTGKSPTYF.

Concerning this clone: Other DNA sequences in this sample translate to the same CDR3. The genes are TRBV5-1 and TRBJ2-3, with a possible D match to TRBD2 (5 bases). V dropped 2 bases and J dropped 2 bases, with 9 bases sitting between them. Looked up from germline, CDR1 is SGHRS and CDR2 is YFSETQ. The CDR3 sequence is 14 residues long. The CDR3: CASSFGLLTDTQYF. The DNA for the CDR3 is TGCGCCAGCAGCTTCGGACTGCTCACAGATACGCAGTATTTT.

The chain recombines TRBV10-3 with TRBJ1-1, with 10 nucleotides matching TRBD1. Per germline, CDR1 ENHRY and CDR2 SYGVKD. V lost 3 bases and J lost 3; bases outside the gene matches: 7. CDR3 length: 16 amino acids. The DNA of the CDR3 is TGTGCCATCAGTGATTTGACAGGGGGCTCCTACACTGAAGCTTTCTTT. Residues: CAISDLTGGSYTEAFF.

This clone was counted once. The V and J genes are TRBV6-5 and TRBJ2-2; D is undetermined. The germline V gene encodes CDR1 MNHEY and CDR2 SVGAGI. Trimming pared 8 bases from V and 0 bases from J, leaving 10 bases between. The CDR3 is 14 residues long. The CDR3: CASREIANTGELFF. The CDR3 region has the DNA TGTGCCAGCCGAGAGATTGCGAACACCGGGGAGCTGTTTTTT.

This chain links TRBV24-1 with TRBJ2-7; 8 bases align to TRBD1. The CDR3 extends over 15 amino acids. Germline trimming cut 4 bases from V and 3 bases from J; bases unmatched to any gene: 7. CDR1 KGHDR and CDR2 SFDVKD come from the germline V gene. The chain's CDR3 is CATSDPGQGGYEQYF. DNA of the CDR3: TGTGCCACCAGTGACCCCGGACAGGGAGGCTACGAGCAGTACTTC.

CDR3 loop: CASSPSVGTGTNYGYTF. The CDR3 DNA sequence: TGTGCCAGCAGCCCCTCGGTGGGGACAGGAACTAACTATGGCTACACCTTC. The chain carries TRBV7-6 and TRBJ1-2; 8 bases agree with TRBD1. The CDR3 loop spans 17 amino acids. V lost 5 bases to trimming and J lost 0 bases; unmatched junction nucleotides: 11. The V gene's germline CDR1 is SGHVS and CDR2 FNYEAQ.

The chain joins TRBV27 to TRBJ2-6; TRBD2 matches at 12 bases. CDR1 MNHEY and CDR2 SMNVEV come from the germline V gene (reference sequence). Trimming cost V 5 bases and J 0 bases; bases outside gene matches: 5. The CDR3 totals 18 residues. This CDR3 reads CASSRLAGVDSGANVLTF. CDR3 DNA sequence: TGTGCCAGCAGTCGACTAGCGGGAGTCGACTCTGGGGCCAACGTCCTGACTTTC.

The chain has TRBV11-3 and TRBJ2-3; 10 bases agree with TRBD2. The germline gives CDR1 SGHNT, CDR2 YENEEA. J was trimmed by 5 bases and V by 4 bases; bases with no gene match: 6. The CDR3 contains 15 residues. The CDR3 sequence is CASSSGTSEGDTQYF. The CDR3 DNA sequence: TGTGCCAGCAGCTCAGGGACTAGCGAAGGAGATACGCAGTATTTT.

The V and J genes are TRBV7-2 and TRBJ1-2; 10 bases are shared with TRBD1. Germline CDR1 reads SGHTA; CDR2 reads FQGNSA. The CDR3 is 14 residues long. The junction had 8 bases not matched to a gene; V was cut back by 4 bases and J by 9 bases. Written as DNA, the CDR3 is TGTGCCAGCAGCTCCCCCGGGACAGGGGCAAGCTACACCTTC. Encoded protein: CASSSPGTGASYTF.